This is a list of T cell receptor beta chains from one sample in a study of beta chain features in type 1 diabetes. Clones were sequenced by immunoSEQ multiplex PCR, and TCRdb holds only the in-frame ones, with some missing. The table includes about 290,000 clones, 7% to 9% detected once. Sequenced: central memory CD4+ T cells from blood. These receptors originate from a woman aged 18-29 years in good health. CDR3s include the opening cysteine and the closing phenylalanine or tryptophan. A D gene is named only where the DNA matches it firmly. The listing skips clone size in some rows; elsewhere it reads once, few, many or a size class.

d_gene,len,v_gene,abundance,j_gene,CDR3aa,CDR3nt
NA,12,TRBV11-2,NA,TRBJ2-3,CASSLNTDTQYF,TGTGCCAGCAGCCTGAACACAGATACGCAGTATTTT
TRBD2,15,TRBV7-2,few,TRBJ2-7,CASSSGSSGYYEQYF,TGTGCCAGCAGCTCAGGGTCTAGCGGGTATTACGAGCAGTACTTC
NA,15,TRBV2,few,TRBJ2-1,CASSERGAWANEQFF,TGTGCCAGCAGTGAACGGGGGGCTTGGGCAAATGAGCAGTTCTTC
NA,16,TRBV18,NA,TRBJ1-6,CASSHAQWGSNSPLHF,TGTGCCAGCTCACACGCACAGTGGGGATCCAATTCACCCCTCCACTTT
NA,13,TRBV11-3,few,TRBJ2-3,CASSQGVVDTQYF,TGTGCCAGCAGCCAGGGTGTGGTAGATACGCAGTATTTT
TRBD2,16,TRBV7-9,many,TRBJ2-1,CASSLSLAGSYNEQFF,TGTGCCAGCAGCTTATCCCTAGCGGGATCATACAATGAGCAGTTCTTC
TRBD1,13,TRBV29-1,NA,TRBJ2-1,CSSGQGGVNEQFF,TGCAGTTCGGGACAGGGAGGCGTGAATGAGCAGTTCTTC
TRBD1,14,TRBV6-5,few,TRBJ1-5,CASSYRGGGQPQHF,TGTGCCAGCAGTTACAGGGGAGGGGGCCAGCCCCAGCATTTT
NA,15,TRBV4-3,NA,TRBJ2-3,CASSPRGTGTDTQYF,TGCGCCAGCAGCCCCCGGGGGACGGGCACAGATACGCAGTATTTT
NA,14,TRBV6-6,few,TRBJ1-4,CASSGMETNEKLFF,TGTGCCAGCAGCGGAATGGAAACTAATGAAAAACTGTTTTTT
TRBD1,15,TRBV7-8,once,TRBJ1-6,CASSHPQGSESPLHF,TGTGCCAGCAGCCATCCACAGGGGAGCGAGTCACCCCTCCACTTT
TRBD2,16,TRBV7-6,few,TRBJ2-2,CASKPGAGGSHGELFF,TGTGCCAGCAAACCTGGAGCGGGGGGATCCCACGGGGAGCTGTTTTTT
NA,11,TRBV2,NA,TRBJ1-4,CATTEREKLFF,TGTGCCACAACGGAACGGGAAAAACTGTTTTTT
NA,15,TRBV28,NA,TRBJ1-5,CASSSLMTSNQPQHF,TGTGCCAGCAGTTCTTTAATGACTAGCAATCAGCCCCAGCATTTT
TRBD1,11,TRBV9,many,TRBJ1-1,CASSLTGDAFF,TGTGCCAGCAGCCTCACAGGGGACGCTTTCTTT
NA,16,TRBV4-2,NA,TRBJ2-2,CASSQDQRTVDGELFF,TGTGCCAGCAGCCAAGATCAGAGGACAGTAGACGGGGAGCTGTTTTTT